Sequencing of this TCR beta chain was carried out in a study of T cell changes during pregnancy in multiple sclerosis. Produced via immunoSEQ multiplex PCR; TCRdb's table is partial and in-frame only. The table has about 33,000 clones, around 93% seen once. There are 15 residues in the CDR3. V lost 6 bases and J lost 7; bases outside the gene matches: 5. Germline V CDR1 and CDR2: SNHLY, FYNNEI. The chain carries TRBV2 and TRBJ2-1; 14 bases are shared with TRBD2. Here the sequenced sample was CD4+ T cells from peripheral blood mononuclear cells, taken in the third trimester of pregnancy. This TCR was recovered from a female donor in good health, enrolled as a control in a pregnancy study. CDR3 amino acids: CASSLRLAGGNEQFF. The CDR3 DNA reads as TGTGCCAGCAGCCTAAGACTAGCGGGAGGGAATGAGCAGTTCTTC.